Shown below are 25 T cell receptor beta chains from a single sample sequenced in a study of blood T cell repertoires in COVID-19. This table comes from immunoSEQ multiplex PCR, and its TCRdb copy is limited to in-frame clones, with some not included. The table has 220,000 or so clones, 88% seen once; the top ten hold around 15%. Input material: PBMCs or T cells enriched from blood (not recorded which). The receptors shown here come from a woman in her forties or fifties with acute COVID-19.

This clone was observed once. This chain uses TRBV5-6 with TRBJ1-4, with 7 nucleotides matching TRBD1. With V trimmed by 0 bases and J by 7 bases, 12 bases remained unmatched. This CDR3 has 17 amino acids. Germline-derived CDR1 and CDR2 are SGHDT and YYEEEE. The DNA of the CDR3 is TGTGCCAGCAGCTTGGCCGAGGGGGCAGGGCTCGGTGAAAAACTGTTTTTT. Translation: CASSLAEGAGLGEKLFF. The whole variable domain, filled in from reference TRBV5-6 and TRBJ1-4, reads DAGVTQSPTHLIKTRGQQVTLRCSPKSGHDTVSWYQQALGQGPQFIFQYYEEEERQRGNFPDRFSGHQFPNYSSELNVNALLLGDSALYLCASSLAEGAGLGEKLFFGSGTQLSVL.

This clone was seen a single time. This rearrangement joins TRBV29-1 to TRBJ2-1, with TRBD2 identical over 10 bases. The CDR3 consists of 14 residues. Unmatched junction bases numbered 11, after V lost 8 bases and J lost 7 bases. Germline V gene lookup returns CDR1 SQVTM and CDR2 ANQGSEA. CDR3 residues: CSSLLAGDMNEQFF. The CDR3 DNA reads as TGCAGCAGCCTCCTAGCGGGAGATATGAATGAGCAGTTCTTC.

The chain uses TRBV6-5 and TRBJ1-2; D uncertain. The CDR3 length is 13 residues. CDR1 is MNHEY and CDR2 is SVGAGI in the germline V gene. V gave up 5 bases and J gave up 0 bases, with 7 bases separating them. The CDR3 spells CASSITANYGYTF. The CDR3 DNA sequence: TGTGCCAGCAGTATAACAGCTAACTATGGCTACACCTTC.

The chain links TRBV6-1 to TRBJ1-5; TRBD1 matches at 7 bases. Unmatched junction bases numbered 9, after V lost 4 bases and J lost 3 bases. CDR1 MNHNS and CDR2 SASEGT come from the germline V gene. The CDR3 extends over 16 amino acids. In DNA, the CDR3 is TGTGCCAGCAGTGCTTACAGGGGCGCTCTCAATCAGCCCCAGCATTTT. The encoded protein is CASSAYRGALNQPQHF.

The chain has TRBV5-1 and TRBJ1-4; D not certain. The germline gives CDR1 SGHRS, CDR2 YFSETQ. This CDR3 region has 16 residues. V gave up 2 bases and J gave up 3 bases, with 14 bases separating them. CDR3 nucleotides: TGCGCCAGCAGCTTTAGACCTCCCGGGGCTAATGAAAAACTGTTTTTT. This sequence encodes CASSFRPPGANEKLFF. The full variable domain, completed using reference TRBV5-1 and TRBJ1-4, is KAGVTQTPRYLIKTRGQQVTLSCSPISGHRSVSWYQQTPGQGLQFLFEYFSETQRNKGNFPGRFSGRQFSNSRSEMNVSTLELGDSALYLCASSFRPPGANEKLFFGSGTQLSVL.

This chain uses TRBV30 with TRBJ2-7, with TRBD1 identical over 9 bases. Germline CDR1 and CDR2: GTSNPN and SVGIG (reference sequence). CDR3 length: 14 amino acids. The ends lost 4 bases at V and 2 bases at J; junction bases unmatched: 6. This CDR3 is CAWTGQGKTYEQYF. The CDR3, as DNA: TGTGCCTGGACCGGACAGGGGAAGACCTACGAGCAGTACTTC. The whole variable domain, remainder taken from reference TRBV30 and TRBJ2-7, is SQTIHQWPATLVQPVGSPLSLECTVEGTSNPNLYWYRQAAGRGLQLLFYSVGIGQISSEVPQNLSASRPQDRQFILSSKKLLLSDSGFYLCAWTGQGKTYEQYFGPGTRLTVT.

This rearrangement joins TRBV10-3 to TRBJ2-1; 8 nucleotides match TRBD2. Germline V gives CDR1 ENHRY, CDR2 SYGVKD. Trimming cost V 6 bases and J 4 bases; bases outside gene matches: 8. CDR3 length equals 15 residues. In DNA form, the CDR3 reads TGTGCCATCAGCCAAAGAACTAGCGGTTACAATGAGCAGTTCTTC. It is translated as CAISQRTSGYNEQFF.

The gene calls are TRBV13 and TRBJ2-5; maybe TRBD2 (5 bases). The CDR3 loop spans 17 amino acids. Deletions cut 0 bases from V and 4 bases from J, with 18 bases between. Germline V lookup: CDR1 PRHDT, CDR2 FYEKMQ (reference sequence). DNA for the CDR3: TGTGCCAGCAGCTTAGGGGTGCGGGCTAGCCCACGAGAGACCCAGTACTTC. This sequence encodes CASSLGVRASPRETQYF. Using reference TRBV13 and TRBJ2-5 for the parts outside the CDR3, the full variable domain is AAGVIQSPRHLIKEKRETATLKCYPIPRHDTVYWYQQGPGQDPQFLISFYEKMQSDKGSIPDRFSAQQFSDYHSELNMSSLELGDSALYFCASSLGVRASPRETQYFGPGTRLLVL.

V and J are TRBV3-1 (or the pseudogene TRBV3-2) and TRBJ1-1; weak D call: TRBD1 (6 bases). The CDR3 loop spans 22 amino acids. Germline assignment: CDR1 LGHDT and CDR2 YNNKEL (reference sequence). Trimming took off 4 bases at V and 2 bases at J, with 35 bases between the two ends. The CDR3 nucleotides are TGTGCCAGCAGCCGAAAGAAAATCATACGGGGGGCTACAAGTCTTTATAACACTGAAGCTTTCTTT. Translated: CASSRKKIIRGATSLYNTEAFF.

This chain links TRBV28 with TRBJ2-7, with D perhaps TRBD2 (7 bases). V was cut by 5 bases and J by 2 bases, with 13 bases left in between. The CDR3 spans 14 residues. Germline CDR1 and CDR2: MDHEN and SYDVKM. The CDR3 DNA follows: TGTGCCAGCAGTACAGGGACTATCCCCTACGAGCAGTACTTC. Protein: CASSTGTIPYEQYF.

The genes are TRBV5-8 and TRBJ2-1; a weak D match, TRBD2 (6 bases). Germline V CDR1 and CDR2: SGHTS, YDEGEE. This CDR3 is 18 amino acids long. Between the trimmed V and J ends, which lost 3 bases and 1 base, there was a span of 20 bases. CDR3 in DNA: TGTGCCAGCAGCTACGTGGTGACATTTGCGGGGTCCTACAATGAGCAGTTCTTC. This codes for CASSYVVTFAGSYNEQFF.

This chain links TRBV19 with TRBJ2-7, with D possibly being TRBD2 (5 bases). From germline, CDR1 is LNHDA and CDR2 SQIVND (reference sequence). This CDR3 region has 15 residues. Trimming took off 4 bases at V and 0 bases at J, with 13 bases between the two ends. CDR3 sequence reads: CASSTGLGSSYEQYF. DNA for the CDR3: TGTGCCAGTAGTACTGGACTGGGGAGCTCCTACGAGCAGTACTTC.

The chain combines TRBV4-1 with TRBJ1-2; tentatively, D is TRBD1 (5 bases). V was cut by 4 bases and J by 4 bases, with 16 bases left in between. The V gene's germline CDR1 is MGHRA and CDR2 YSYEKL. The CDR3 consists of 15 residues. The CDR3 protein is CASSPGGRGSYGYTF. DNA for the CDR3: TGCGCCAGCAGCCCGGGGGGACGGGGTAGCTATGGCTACACCTTC.

The gene calls are TRBV19 and TRBJ1-1, with D uncertain. The V gene's germline CDR1 is LNHDA and CDR2 SQIVND (reference sequence). This CDR3 has 13 amino acids. V was trimmed by 3 bases and J by 1 base, leaving 6 bases between them. CDR3 in amino acids: CASSMGENTEAFF. The CDR3 DNA follows: TGTGCCAGTAGTATGGGCGAGAACACTGAAGCTTTCTTT.

The chain has TRBV7-3 and TRBJ1-2, with a possible D match to TRBD1 (5 bases). The CDR3 contains 14 residues. V dropped 6 bases and J dropped 4 bases, with 15 bases sitting between them. Germline values: CDR1 SGHTA, CDR2 FQGTGA. CDR3 DNA: TGTGCCAGCAGTCGGGACTCGGTCGGCTATGGCTACACCTTC. Protein sequence: CASSRDSVGYGYTF.

This rearrangement joins TRBV23-1 to TRBJ2-7; 10 bases align to TRBD1. TRBV23-1 is known as an ORF, though its function is uncertain. J gave up 3 bases and V 0 bases, and 8 bases lay outside the gene matches. This CDR3 spans 17 amino acids. The DNA of the CDR3 is TGCGCCAGCAGTCAATCGGGCGGGACAGGGGACAACTACGAGCAGTACTTC. Amino acid sequence: CASSQSGGTGDNYEQYF.

The chain links TRBV29-1 to TRBJ2-5; TRBD1 might be the D (6 bases). The CDR3 is 16 amino acids. The V gene's germline CDR1 is SQVTM and CDR2 ANQGSEA. With 1 base removed from V and 2 bases from J, the gap between germline ends came to 17 bases. The CDR3 loop reads CSVEGRVQGLQETQYF. The CDR3 region has the DNA TGCAGCGTTGAAGGGCGGGTGCAGGGGCTACAAGAGACCCAGTACTTC.

The rearrangement links TRBV27 to TRBJ2-1; 10 bases fit TRBD2. The CDR3 runs 16 residues. Germline-derived CDR1 and CDR2 are MNHEY and SMNVEV (reference sequence). The trim removed 2 bases at V and 4 bases at J, leaving 5 bases unmatched. The CDR3 DNA reads TGTGCCAGCAGTTTAGGGGTAGCGGGAGGTTACAATGAGCAGTTCTTC. It specifies CASSLGVAGGYNEQFF.

The rearrangement joins TRBV3-1 (or the pseudogene TRBV3-2) to TRBJ2-7; maybe TRBD2 (6 bases). Trimming left V 0 bases short and J 4 bases short, with 10 bases between. This CDR3 has 14 amino acids. Per the germline V gene, CDR1 is LGHDT and CDR2 is YNNKEL (reference sequence). CDR3 nucleotides: TGTGCCAGCAGCCAAGAGGGAGGCGCATACGAGCAGTACTTC. Protein: CASSQEGGAYEQYF.

The chain employs TRBV27 and TRBJ1-1; D call uncertain. The CDR3 is made up of 14 amino acids. Per the germline V gene, CDR1 is MNHEY and CDR2 is SMNVEV (reference sequence). Trimming left V 2 bases short and J 0 bases short, with 7 bases between. The CDR3 loop is CASSLTFMNTEAFF. The CDR3 bases are TGTGCCAGCAGTTTAACTTTCATGAACACTGAAGCTTTCTTT.

V gene TRBV7-2 combines with J gene TRBJ2-2; D possibly corresponds to TRBD2 (5 bases). Germline V gene sequence: CDR1 SGHTA, CDR2 FQGNSA. There are 16 residues in the CDR3. V was shortened by 6 bases and J by 5 bases, with 19 bases between the two germline ends. CDR3 DNA sequence: TGTGCCAGCAGGCGACCGGGAACCCATGGAACCGGGGAGCTGTTTTTT. This codes for CASRRPGTHGTGELFF.

The chain is built from TRBV6-5 and TRBJ2-7; 10 bases line up with TRBD1. In germline, CDR1 is MNHEY, CDR2 SVGAGI. Trimming at V came to 6 bases and at J to 4 bases, leaving 9 bases not matched to a gene. CDR3 length: 15 amino acids. CDR3 sequence (DNA): TGTGCCAGCAGCCCGCGACAGGGGGCGGTTTACGAGCAGTACTTC. Translated, it gives CASSPRQGAVYEQYF.

J is TRBJ2-7 and V is TRBV19, with 10 bases aligning to TRBD1. CDR3 length equals 14 residues. V lost 3 bases to trimming and J lost 6 bases; unmatched junction nucleotides: 5. Germline V gene data show CDR1 as LNHDA and CDR2 as SQIVND (reference sequence). CDR3 residues: CASSISTGGAEQYF. As DNA, the CDR3 is TGTGCCAGTAGTATTTCGACAGGGGGCGCCGAGCAGTACTTC. The entire variable domain, with the rest obtained from reference TRBV19 and TRBJ2-7, is as follows: DGGITQSPKYLFRKEGQNVTLSCEQNLNHDAMYWYRQDPGQGLRLIYYSQIVNDFQKGDIAEGYSVSREKKESFPLTVTSAQKNPTAFYLCASSISTGGAEQYFGPGTRLTVT.

This sequence joins TRBV28 and TRBJ2-1, with a tentative D call TRBD2 (5 bases). V gave up 2 bases and J gave up 7 bases, with 9 bases separating them. The CDR3 sequence is 13 residues long. The germline V gene has CDR1 MDHEN and CDR2 SYDVKM. DNA of the CDR3: TGTGCCAGCAGTTTAGGGAGCCTGAATGAGCAGTTCTTC. This sequence encodes CASSLGSLNEQFF.

This clone is a singleton in its sample. This CDR3 reads CASSSGQVGETQYF. The CDR3 region has the DNA TGCGCCAGCAGCTCGGGACAGGTCGGGGAGACCCAGTACTTC. The chain combines TRBV5-1 with TRBJ2-5, with 8 bases lining up with TRBD1. Trimming cost V 3 bases and J 5 bases; bases outside gene matches: 6. Germline V gene sequence: CDR1 SGHRS, CDR2 YFSETQ. The CDR3 loop spans 14 amino acids. Supplemented by reference TRBV5-1 and TRBJ2-5, the full variable domain reads KAGVTQTPRYLIKTRGQQVTLSCSPISGHRSVSWYQQTPGQGLQFLFEYFSETQRNKGNFPGRFSGRQFSNSRSEMNVSTLELGDSALYLCASSSGQVGETQYFGPGTRLLVL.